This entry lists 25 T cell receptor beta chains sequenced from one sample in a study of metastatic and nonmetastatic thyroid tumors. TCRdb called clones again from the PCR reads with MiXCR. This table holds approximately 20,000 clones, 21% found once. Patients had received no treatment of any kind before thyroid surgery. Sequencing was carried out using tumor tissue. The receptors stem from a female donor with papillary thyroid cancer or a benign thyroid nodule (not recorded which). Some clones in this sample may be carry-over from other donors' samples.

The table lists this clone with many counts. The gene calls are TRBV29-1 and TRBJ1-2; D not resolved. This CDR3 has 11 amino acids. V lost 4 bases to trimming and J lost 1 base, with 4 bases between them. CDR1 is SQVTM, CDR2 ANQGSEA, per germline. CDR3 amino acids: CSVGHNYGYTF. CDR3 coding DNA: TGCAGCGTTGGACATAACTATGGCTACACCTTC.

CDR3: CASSLSAGGKGEQYF. The CDR3 DNA is TGTGCCAGCAGCTTGTCAGCGGGTGGTAAAGGCGAGCAGTACTTC. This chain connects TRBV5-6 to TRBJ2-7; TRBD2 is a possible D gene (6 bases). V was trimmed by 1 base and J by 6 bases, leaving 17 bases between them. This CDR3 is 15 amino acids long. CDR1 and CDR2 from the germline V gene are SGHDT and YYEEEE.

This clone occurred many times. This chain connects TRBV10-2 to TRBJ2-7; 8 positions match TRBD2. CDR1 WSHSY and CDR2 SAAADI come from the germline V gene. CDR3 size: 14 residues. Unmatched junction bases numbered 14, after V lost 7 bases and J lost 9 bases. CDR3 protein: CASTDPGLVVAQYF. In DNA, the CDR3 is TGCGCCAGCACCGACCCGGGACTAGTGGTCGCGCAGTACTTC.

CDR3 nucleotides: TGTGCCAGCAGGCCAACAGGGGGGAGCACTGAAGCTTTCTTT. This codes for CASRPTGGSTEAFF. The chain couples TRBV6-1 to TRBJ1-1; TRBD1 matches 8 bases. This CDR3 region has 14 residues. After removal of 6 bases from V and 4 bases from J, the junction contained 7 bases not matched to a gene. The germline CDR1 and CDR2 sequences are MNHNS and SASEGT.

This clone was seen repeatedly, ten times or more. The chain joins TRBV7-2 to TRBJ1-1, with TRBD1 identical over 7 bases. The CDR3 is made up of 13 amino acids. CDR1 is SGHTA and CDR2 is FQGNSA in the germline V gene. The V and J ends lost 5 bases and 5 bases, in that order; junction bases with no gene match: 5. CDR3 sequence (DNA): TGTGCCAGCAGCCCGACAGGGACGACTGAAGCTTTCTTT. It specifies CASSPTGTTEAFF.

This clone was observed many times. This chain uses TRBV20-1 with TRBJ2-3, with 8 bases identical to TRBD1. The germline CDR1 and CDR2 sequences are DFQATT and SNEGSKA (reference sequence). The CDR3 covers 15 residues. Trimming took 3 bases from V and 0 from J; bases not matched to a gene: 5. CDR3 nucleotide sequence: TGCAGTGCTAGCCCTTGGACAGGGAGCACAGATACGCAGTATTTT. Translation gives CSASPWTGSTDTQYF.

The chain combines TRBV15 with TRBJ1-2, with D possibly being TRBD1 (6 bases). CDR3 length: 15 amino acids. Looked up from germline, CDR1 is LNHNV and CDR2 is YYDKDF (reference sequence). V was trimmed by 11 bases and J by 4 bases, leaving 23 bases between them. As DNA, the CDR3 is TGTGCCTGGAGCAGAGAGGGGGGGGCAGCCTATGGCTACACCTTC. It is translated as CAWSREGGAAYGYTF.

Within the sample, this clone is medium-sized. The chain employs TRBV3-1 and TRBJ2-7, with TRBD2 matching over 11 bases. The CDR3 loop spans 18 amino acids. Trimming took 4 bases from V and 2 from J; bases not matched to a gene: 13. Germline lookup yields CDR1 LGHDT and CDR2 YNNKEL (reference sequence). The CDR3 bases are TGTGCCAGCAGCCGACAACCGGGACTAGCGGAGGCCACCTACGAGCAGTACTTC. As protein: CASSRQPGLAEATYEQYF.

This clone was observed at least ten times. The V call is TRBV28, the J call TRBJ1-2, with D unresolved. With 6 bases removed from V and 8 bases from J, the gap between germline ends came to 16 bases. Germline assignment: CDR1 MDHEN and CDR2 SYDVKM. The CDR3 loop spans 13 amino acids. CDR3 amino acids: CASSRRNVGGYTF. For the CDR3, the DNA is TGTGCCAGCAGCCGTCGGAACGTCGGCGGCTACACCTTC.

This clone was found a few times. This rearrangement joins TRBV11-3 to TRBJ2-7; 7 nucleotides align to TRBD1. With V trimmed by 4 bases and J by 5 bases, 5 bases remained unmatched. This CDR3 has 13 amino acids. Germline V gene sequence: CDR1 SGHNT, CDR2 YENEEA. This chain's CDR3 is CASSYLTGDEQYF. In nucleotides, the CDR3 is TGTGCCAGCAGCTACCTAACAGGGGACGAGCAGTACTTC.

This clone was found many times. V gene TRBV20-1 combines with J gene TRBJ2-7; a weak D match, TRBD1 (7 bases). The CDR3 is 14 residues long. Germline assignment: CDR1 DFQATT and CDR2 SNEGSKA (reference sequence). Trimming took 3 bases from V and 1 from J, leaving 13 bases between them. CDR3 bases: TGCAGTGCTAGTTTTCAGGGGGGATCCTACGAGCAGTACTTC. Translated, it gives CSASFQGGSYEQYF.

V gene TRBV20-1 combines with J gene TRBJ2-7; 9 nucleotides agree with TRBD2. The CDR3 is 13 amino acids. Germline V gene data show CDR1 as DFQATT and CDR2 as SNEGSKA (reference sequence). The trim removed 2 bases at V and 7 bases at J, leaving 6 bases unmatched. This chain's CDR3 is CSARLAGTGEQYF. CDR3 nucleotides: TGCAGTGCTAGACTAGCGGGAACGGGGGAGCAGTACTTC.

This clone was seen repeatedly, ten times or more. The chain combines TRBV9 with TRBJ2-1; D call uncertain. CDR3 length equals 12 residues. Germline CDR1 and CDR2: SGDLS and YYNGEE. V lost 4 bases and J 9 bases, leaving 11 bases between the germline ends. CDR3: CASSTSVGEQFF. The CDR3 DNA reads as TGTGCCAGCAGCACCTCTGTCGGTGAGCAGTTCTTC.

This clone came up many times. CDR3 loop: CASSLGLAAWAQYF. CDR3 bases: TGTGCCAGCAGCTTAGGGCTAGCAGCCTGGGCCCAGTACTTC. This chain connects TRBV7-9 to TRBJ2-5; maybe TRBD2 (5 bases). V shed 1 base and J shed 9 bases, with 15 bases lying between them. This CDR3 contains 14 residues. Germline V CDR1 and CDR2: SEHNR, FQNEAQ (reference sequence).

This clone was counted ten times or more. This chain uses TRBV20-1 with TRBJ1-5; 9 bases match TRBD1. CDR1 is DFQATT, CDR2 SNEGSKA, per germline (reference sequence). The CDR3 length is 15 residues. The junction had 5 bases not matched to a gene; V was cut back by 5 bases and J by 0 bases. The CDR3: CSAGQGKLSNQPQHF. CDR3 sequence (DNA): TGCAGTGCTGGACAGGGGAAACTTAGCAATCAGCCCCAGCATTTT.

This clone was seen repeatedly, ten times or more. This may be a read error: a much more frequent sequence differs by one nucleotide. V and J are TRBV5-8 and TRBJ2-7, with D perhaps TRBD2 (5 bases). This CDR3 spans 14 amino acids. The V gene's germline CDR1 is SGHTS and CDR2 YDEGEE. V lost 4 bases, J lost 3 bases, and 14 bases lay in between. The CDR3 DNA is TGTGCCAGCAGCCCCCCCGACGGGAACTACGAGCAGTACTTC. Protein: CASSPPDGNYEQYF.

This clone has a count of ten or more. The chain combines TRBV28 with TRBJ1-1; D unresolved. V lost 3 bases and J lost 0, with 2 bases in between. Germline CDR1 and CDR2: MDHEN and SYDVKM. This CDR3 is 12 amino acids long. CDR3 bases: TGTGCCAGCAGTTTGGTGAACACTGAAGCTTTCTTT. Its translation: CASSLVNTEAFF.

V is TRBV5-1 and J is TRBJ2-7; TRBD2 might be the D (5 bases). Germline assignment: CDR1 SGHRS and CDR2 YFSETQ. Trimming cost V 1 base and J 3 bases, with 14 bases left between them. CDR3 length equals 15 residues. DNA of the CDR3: TGCGCCAGCAGCTTGTCTGGGGTCGGGGACTACGAGCAGTACTTC. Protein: CASSLSGVGDYEQYF.

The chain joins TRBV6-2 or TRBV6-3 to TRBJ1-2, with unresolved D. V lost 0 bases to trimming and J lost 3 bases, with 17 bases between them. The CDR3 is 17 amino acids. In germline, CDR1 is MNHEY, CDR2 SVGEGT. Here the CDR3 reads CASSYSWVKPWDYGYTF. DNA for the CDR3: TGTGCCAGCAGTTACTCGTGGGTCAAGCCTTGGGACTATGGCTACACCTTC.

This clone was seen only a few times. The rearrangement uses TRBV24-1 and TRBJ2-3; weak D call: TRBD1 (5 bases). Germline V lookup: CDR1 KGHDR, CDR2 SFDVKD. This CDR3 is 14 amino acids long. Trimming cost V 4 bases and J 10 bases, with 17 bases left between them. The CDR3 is CATSEGRASKPQYF. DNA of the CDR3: TGTGCCACCAGTGAGGGCAGGGCATCGAAGCCGCAGTATTTT.

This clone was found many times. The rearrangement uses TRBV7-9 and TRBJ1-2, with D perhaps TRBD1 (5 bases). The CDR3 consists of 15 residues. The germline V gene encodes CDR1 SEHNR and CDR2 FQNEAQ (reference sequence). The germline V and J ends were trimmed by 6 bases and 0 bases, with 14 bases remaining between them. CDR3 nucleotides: TGTGCCAGCAGTCCTGGGGGAATACCTAACTATGGCTACACCTTC. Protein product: CASSPGGIPNYGYTF. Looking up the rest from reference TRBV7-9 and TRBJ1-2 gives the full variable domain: DTGVSQNPRHKITKRGQNVTFRCDPISEHNRLYWYRQTLGQGPEFLTYFQNEAQLEKSRLLSDRFSAERPKGSFSTLEIQRTEQGDSAMYLCASSPGGIPNYGYTFGSGTRLTVV.

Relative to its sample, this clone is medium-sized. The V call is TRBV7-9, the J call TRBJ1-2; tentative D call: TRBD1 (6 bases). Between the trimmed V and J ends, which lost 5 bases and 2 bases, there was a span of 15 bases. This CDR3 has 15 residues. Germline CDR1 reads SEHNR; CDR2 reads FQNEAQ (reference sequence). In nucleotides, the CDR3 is TGTGCCAGCAGCCAAGGGGGAGAACCCAACTATGGCTACACCTTC. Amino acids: CASSQGGEPNYGYTF.

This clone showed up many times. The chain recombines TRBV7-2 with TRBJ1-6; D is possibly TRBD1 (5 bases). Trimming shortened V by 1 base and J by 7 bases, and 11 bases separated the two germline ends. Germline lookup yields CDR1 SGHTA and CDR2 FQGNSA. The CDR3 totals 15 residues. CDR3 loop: CASSLVRAGNSPLHF. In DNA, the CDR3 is TGTGCCAGCAGCTTAGTCAGGGCGGGGAATTCACCCCTCCACTTT.

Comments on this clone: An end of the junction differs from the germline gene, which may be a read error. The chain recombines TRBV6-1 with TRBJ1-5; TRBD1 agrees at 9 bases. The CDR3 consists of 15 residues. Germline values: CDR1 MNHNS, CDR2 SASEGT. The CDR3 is CASSAGTGSAKPQHF. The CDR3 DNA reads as TGTGCTAGCAGTGCAGGGACAGGGAGCGCTAAGCCACAGCATTTT.

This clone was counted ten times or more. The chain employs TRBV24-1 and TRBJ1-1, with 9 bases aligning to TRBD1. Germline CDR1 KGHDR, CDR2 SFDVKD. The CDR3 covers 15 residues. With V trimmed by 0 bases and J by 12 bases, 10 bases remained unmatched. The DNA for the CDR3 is TGTGCCACCAGTGATTTGCTTCGACAGGGGGTCATACCTTTCTTT. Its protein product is CATSDLLRQGVIPFF.